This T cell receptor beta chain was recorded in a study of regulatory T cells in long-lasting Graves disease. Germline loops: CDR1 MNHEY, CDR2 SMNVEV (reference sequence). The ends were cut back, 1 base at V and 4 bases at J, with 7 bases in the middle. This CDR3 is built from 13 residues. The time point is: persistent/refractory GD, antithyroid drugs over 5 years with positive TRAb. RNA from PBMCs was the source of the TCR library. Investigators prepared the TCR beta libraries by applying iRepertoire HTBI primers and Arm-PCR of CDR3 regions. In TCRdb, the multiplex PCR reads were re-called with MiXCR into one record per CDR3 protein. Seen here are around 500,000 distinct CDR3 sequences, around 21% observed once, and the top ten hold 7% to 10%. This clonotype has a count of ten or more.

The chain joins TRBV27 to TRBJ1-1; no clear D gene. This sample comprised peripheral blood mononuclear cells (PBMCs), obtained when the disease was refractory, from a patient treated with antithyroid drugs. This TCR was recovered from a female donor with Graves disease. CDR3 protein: CASSLYLATEAFF. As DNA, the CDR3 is TGTGCCAGCAGTTTATACTTGGCCACTGAAGCTTTCTTT.